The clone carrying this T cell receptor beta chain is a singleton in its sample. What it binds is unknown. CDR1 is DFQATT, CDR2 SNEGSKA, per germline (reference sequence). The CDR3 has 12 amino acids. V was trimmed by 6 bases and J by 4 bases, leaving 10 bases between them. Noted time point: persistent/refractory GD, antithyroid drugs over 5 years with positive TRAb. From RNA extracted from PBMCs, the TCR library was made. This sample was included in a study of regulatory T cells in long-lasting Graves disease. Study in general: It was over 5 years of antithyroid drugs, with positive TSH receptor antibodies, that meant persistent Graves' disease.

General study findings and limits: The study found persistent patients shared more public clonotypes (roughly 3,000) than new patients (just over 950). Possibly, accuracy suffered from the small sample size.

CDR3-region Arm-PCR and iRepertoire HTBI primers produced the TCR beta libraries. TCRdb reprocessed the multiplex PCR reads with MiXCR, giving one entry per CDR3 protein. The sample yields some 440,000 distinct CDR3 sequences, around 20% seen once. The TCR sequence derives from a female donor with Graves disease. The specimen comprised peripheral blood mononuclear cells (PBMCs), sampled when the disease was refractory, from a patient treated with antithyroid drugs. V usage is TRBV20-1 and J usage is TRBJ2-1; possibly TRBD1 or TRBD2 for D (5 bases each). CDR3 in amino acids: CSAEGPYNEQFF. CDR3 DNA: TGCAGTGCCGAGGGACCATACAATGAGCAGTTCTTC.